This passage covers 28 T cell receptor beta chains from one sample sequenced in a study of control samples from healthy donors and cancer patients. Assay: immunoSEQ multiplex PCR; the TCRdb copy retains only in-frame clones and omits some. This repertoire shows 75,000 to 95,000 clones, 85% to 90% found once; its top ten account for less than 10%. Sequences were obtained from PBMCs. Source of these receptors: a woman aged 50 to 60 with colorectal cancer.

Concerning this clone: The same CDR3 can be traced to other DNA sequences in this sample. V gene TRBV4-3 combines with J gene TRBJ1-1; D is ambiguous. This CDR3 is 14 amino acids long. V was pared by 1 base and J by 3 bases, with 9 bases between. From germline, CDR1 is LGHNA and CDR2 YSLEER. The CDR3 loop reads CASSQVKGYTEAFF. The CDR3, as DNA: TGCGCCAGCAGCCAAGTAAAAGGGTACACTGAAGCTTTCTTT.

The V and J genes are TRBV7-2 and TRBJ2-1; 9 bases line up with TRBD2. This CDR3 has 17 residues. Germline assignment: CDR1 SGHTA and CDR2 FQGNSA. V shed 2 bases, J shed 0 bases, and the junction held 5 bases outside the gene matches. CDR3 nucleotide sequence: TGTGCCAGCAGCTTACCGGCGACTAGCGGCTCCTACAATGAGCAGTTCTTC. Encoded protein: CASSLPATSGSYNEQFF.

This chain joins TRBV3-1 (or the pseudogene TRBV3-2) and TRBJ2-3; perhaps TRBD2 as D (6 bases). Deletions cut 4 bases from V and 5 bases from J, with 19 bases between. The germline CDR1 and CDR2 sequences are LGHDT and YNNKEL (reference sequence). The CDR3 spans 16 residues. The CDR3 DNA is TGTGCCAGCAGCCCGAGGGACTTCGGAACTAGAGATACGCAGTATTTT. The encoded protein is CASSPRDFGTRDTQYF.

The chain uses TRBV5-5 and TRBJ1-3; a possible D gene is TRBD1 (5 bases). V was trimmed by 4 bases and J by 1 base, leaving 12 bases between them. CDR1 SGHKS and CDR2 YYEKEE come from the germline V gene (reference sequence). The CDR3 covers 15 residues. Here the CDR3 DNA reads TGTGCCAGCAGCCCCAATGGGGGGTCTGGAAACACCATATATTTT. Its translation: CASSPNGGSGNTIYF.

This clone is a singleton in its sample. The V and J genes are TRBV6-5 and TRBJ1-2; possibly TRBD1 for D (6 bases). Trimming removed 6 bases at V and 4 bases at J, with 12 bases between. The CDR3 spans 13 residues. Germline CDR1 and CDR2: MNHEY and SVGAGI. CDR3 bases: TGTGCCAGCAGGCGCCGGGACACCTATGGCTACACCTTC. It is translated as CASRRRDTYGYTF.

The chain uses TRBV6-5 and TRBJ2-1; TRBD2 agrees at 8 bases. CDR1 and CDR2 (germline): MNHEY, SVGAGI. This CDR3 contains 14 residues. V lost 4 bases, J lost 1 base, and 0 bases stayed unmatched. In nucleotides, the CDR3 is TGTGCCAGCAGTTTAGCGGGGTCCTACAATGAGCAGTTCTTC. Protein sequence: CASSLAGSYNEQFF.

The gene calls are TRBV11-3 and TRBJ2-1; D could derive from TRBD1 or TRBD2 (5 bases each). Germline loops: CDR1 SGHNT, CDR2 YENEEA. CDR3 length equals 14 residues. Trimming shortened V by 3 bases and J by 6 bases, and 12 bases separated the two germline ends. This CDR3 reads CASSLDGALNEQFF. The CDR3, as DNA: TGTGCCAGCAGCTTGGACGGGGCCCTCAATGAGCAGTTCTTC. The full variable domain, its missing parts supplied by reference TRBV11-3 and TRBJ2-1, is EAGVVQSPRYKIIEKKQPVAFWCNPISGHNTLYWYLQNLGQGPELLIRYENEEAVDDSQLPKDRFSAERLKGVDSTLKIQPAELGDSAVYLCASSLDGALNEQFFGPGTRLTVL.

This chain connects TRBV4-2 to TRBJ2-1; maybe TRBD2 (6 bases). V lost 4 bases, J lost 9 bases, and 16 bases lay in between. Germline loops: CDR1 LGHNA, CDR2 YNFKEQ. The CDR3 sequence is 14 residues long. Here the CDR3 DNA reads TGTGCCAGCAGCCGAGAGGTGGCGGGGATTGAGCAGTTCTTC. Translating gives CASSREVAGIEQFF.

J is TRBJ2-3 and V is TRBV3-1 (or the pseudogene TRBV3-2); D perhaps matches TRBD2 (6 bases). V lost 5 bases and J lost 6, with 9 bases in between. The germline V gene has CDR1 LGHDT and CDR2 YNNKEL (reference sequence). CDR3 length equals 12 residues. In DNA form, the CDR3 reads TGTGCCAGCAGCTCTCTAGCGGATACGCAGTATTTT. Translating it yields CASSSLADTQYF.

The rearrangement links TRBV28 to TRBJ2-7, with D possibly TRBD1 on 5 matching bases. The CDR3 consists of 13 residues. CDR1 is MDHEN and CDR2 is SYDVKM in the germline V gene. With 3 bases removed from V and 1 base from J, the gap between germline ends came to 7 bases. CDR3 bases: TGTGCCAGCAGTTTGGGGCAGTCCTACGAGCAGTACGTC. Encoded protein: CASSLGQSYEQYV.

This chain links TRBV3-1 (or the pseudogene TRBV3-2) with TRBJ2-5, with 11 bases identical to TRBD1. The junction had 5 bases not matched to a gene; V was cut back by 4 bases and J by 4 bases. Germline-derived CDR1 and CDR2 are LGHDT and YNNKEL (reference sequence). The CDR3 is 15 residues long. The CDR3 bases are TGTGCCAGCAGCCTCGGGACAGGGGGGGGAGAGACCCAGTACTTC. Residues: CASSLGTGGGETQYF.

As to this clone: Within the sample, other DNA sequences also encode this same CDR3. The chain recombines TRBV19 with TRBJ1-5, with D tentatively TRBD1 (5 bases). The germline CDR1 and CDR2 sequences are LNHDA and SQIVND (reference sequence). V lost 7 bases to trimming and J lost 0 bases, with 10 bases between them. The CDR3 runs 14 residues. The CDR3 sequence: CASTRDGSNQPQHF. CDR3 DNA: TGTGCCAGTACCCGGGACGGTAGCAATCAGCCCCAGCATTTT.

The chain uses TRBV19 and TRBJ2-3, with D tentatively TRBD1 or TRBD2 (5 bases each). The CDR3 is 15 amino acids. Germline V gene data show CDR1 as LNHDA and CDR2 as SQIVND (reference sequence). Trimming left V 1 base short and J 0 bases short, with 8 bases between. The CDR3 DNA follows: TGTGCCAGTAGTATAGTTGGGGGTAGCACAGATACGCAGTATTTT. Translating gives CASSIVGGSTDTQYF.

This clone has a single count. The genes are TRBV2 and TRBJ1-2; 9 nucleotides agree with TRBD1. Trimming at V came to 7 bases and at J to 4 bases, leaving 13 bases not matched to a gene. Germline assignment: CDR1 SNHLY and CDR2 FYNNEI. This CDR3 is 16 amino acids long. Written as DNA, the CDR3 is TGTGCCAGCAATCTGGGACAGGGAGGAGCCGGCTATGGCTACACCTTC. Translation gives CASNLGQGGAGYGYTF.

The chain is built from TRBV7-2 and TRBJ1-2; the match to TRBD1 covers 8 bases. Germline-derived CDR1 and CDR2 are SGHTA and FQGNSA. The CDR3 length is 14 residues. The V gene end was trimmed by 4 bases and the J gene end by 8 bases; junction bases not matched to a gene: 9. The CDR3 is CASSSQGASGGYTF. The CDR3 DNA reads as TGTGCCAGCAGCTCTCAGGGGGCGAGCGGAGGCTACACCTTC.

The CDR3 nucleotides are TGTGCCAGCTCACCATCTGGAGACAATGAAAAACTGTTTTTT. It translates to CASSPSGDNEKLFF. V is TRBV18 and J is TRBJ1-4; D ambiguous. Between the trimmed V and J ends, which lost 2 bases and 5 bases, there was a span of 9 bases. The CDR3 loop spans 14 amino acids. Germline CDR1 reads KGHSH; CDR2 reads LQKENI.

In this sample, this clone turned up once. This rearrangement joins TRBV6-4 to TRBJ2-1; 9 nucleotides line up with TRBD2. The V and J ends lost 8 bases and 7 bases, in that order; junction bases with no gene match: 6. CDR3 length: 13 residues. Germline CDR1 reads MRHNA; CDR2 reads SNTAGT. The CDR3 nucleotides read TGTGCCAGCTCTCCTAGCGGGACGAATGAGCAGTTCTTC. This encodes CASSPSGTNEQFF.

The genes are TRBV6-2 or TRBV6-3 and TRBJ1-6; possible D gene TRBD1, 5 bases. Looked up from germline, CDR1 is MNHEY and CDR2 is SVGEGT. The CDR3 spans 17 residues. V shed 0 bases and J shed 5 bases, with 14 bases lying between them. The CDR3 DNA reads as TGTGCCAGCAGTTACTCGATTGGGGCAGCCAATAATTCACCCCTCCACTTT. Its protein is CASSYSIGAANNSPLHF.

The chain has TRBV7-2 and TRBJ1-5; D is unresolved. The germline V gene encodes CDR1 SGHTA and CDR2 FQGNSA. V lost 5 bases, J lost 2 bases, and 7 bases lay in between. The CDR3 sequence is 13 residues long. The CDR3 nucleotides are TGTGCCAGCAGCGGGTGGCGCAATCAGCCCCAGCATTTT. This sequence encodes CASSGWRNQPQHF.

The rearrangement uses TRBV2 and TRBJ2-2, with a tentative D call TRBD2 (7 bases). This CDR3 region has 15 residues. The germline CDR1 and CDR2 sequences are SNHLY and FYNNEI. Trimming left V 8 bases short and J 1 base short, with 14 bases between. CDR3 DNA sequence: TGTGCCAGCGCCAGAAGGGGGGGGAACACCGGGGAGCTGTTTTTT. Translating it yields CASARRGGNTGELFF.

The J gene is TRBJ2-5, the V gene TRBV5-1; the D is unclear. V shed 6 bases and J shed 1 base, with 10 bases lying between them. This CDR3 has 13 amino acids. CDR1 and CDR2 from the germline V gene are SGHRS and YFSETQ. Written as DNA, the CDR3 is TGCGCCAGCACCTCCAACAGCCAAGAGACCCAGTACTTC. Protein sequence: CASTSNSQETQYF.

CDR3: CASSPDSSEQYV. DNA of the CDR3: TGTGCCAGCAGCCCCGACAGTTCGGAGCAGTACGTC. The V and J genes are TRBV7-9 and TRBJ2-7; tentative D call: TRBD1 (5 bases). The germline V and J ends were trimmed by 5 bases and 7 bases, with 12 bases remaining between them. Germline CDR1 and CDR2: SEHNR and FQNEAQ (reference sequence). This CDR3 has 12 amino acids.

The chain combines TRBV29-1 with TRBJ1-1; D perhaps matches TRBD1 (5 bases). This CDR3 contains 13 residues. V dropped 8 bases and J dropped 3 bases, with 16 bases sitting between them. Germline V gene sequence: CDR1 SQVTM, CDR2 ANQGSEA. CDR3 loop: CSTSWGGDTEAFF. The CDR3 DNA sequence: TGCAGCACCTCCTGGGGGGGGGACACTGAAGCTTTCTTT. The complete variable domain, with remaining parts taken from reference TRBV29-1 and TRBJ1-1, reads SAVISQKPSRDICQRGTSLTIQCQVDSQVTMMFWYRQQPGQSLTLIATANQGSEATYESGFVIDKFPISRPNLTFSTLTVSNMSPEDSSIYLCSTSWGGDTEAFFGQGTRLTVV.

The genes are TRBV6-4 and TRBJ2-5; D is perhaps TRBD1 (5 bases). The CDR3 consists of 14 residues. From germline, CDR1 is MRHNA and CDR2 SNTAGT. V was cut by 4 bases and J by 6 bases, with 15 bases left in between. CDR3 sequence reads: CASSAYRIRKTQYF. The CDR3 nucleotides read TGTGCCAGCAGTGCCTACAGGATCCGAAAGACCCAGTACTTC.

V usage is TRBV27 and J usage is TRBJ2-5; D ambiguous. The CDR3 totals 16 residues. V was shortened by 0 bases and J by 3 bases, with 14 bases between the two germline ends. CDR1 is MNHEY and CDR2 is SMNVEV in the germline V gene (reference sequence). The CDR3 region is CASSLSYPGSEETQYF. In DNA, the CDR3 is TGTGCCAGCAGTTTATCCTACCCGGGCAGTGAAGAGACCCAGTACTTC.

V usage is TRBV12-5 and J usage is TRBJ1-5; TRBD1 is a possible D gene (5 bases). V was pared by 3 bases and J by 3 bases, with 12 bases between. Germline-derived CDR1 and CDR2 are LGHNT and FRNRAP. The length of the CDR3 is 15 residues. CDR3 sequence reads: CASGFGQGDNQPQHF. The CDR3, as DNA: TGTGCTAGTGGTTTTGGGCAGGGAGACAATCAGCCCCAGCATTTT.

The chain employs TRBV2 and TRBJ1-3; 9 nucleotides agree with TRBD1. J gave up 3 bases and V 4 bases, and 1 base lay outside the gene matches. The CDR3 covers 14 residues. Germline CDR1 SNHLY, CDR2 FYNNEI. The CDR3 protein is CASSVDRGGNTIYF. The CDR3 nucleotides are TGTGCCAGCAGTGTGGACAGGGGTGGAAACACCATATATTTT.

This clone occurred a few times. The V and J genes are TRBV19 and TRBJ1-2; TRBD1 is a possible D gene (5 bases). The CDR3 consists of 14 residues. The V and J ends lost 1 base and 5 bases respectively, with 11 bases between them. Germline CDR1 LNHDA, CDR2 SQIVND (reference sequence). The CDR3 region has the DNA TGTGCCAGTAGTATAGCGGGGCAGGGATATGGCTACACCTTC. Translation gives CASSIAGQGYGYTF.